The next 20 T cell receptor beta chains were all read from a single sample in a study of T-cell reconstitution after alpha-beta-depleted transplantation in children (TCRdb year 2016). Per the publication, the treatment or condition label means: allogeneic hematopoietic cell transplantation with graft depleted of TCRalphabeta T cells and CD19 B cells. The library was generated by PCR. For sequencing, an Illumina HiSeq 2500 was employed. TCR library preparation used molecular barcoding, with unique molecular identifiers applied to normalize quantification of the TCRbeta repertoire. Using fastp trimming at Q25 and MiXCR clonotype assembly, TCRdb reanalyzed the public sequencing data and kept in-frame beta chains. Under each unique CDR3 protein, matching rows form one entry showing the most common genes and DNA. Recorded for this sample are 600,000 to 700,000 distinct CDR3 sequences; under 15% of them occurred a single time. 0.79% of the sample belongs to the ten largest clones.

Sequenced material: PBMCs, taken before TCRalphabeta/CD19-depleted stem cell transplant. These receptors all stem from a girl aged 2 to 10 with congenital amegakaryocytic thrombocytopenia, due to receive a stem cell transplant.

This clonotype appeared a few times. The chain recombines TRBV6-1 with TRBJ1-6, with D perhaps TRBD1 (5 bases). Per germline, CDR1 MNHNS and CDR2 SASEGT. This CDR3 comprises 17 residues. The V and J ends lost 5 bases and 0 bases respectively, with 14 bases between them. CDR3 nucleotide sequence: TGTGCCAGCAGTCCGGGACTCCCGAGCTCCTATAATTCACCCCTCCACTTT. Translated, it gives CASSPGLPSSYNSPLHF.

This clonotype was found many times. The chain combines TRBV6-5 with TRBJ2-2; no definite D call. V lost 6 bases, J lost 0 bases, and 2 bases lay in between. Germline CDR1 reads MNHEY; CDR2 reads SVGAGI. This CDR3 is built from 12 residues. In DNA, the CDR3 is TGTGCCAGCAGCACGAACACCGGGGAGCTGTTTTTT. It codes for CASSTNTGELFF.

This clonotype was picked up many times. This chain links TRBV5-5 with TRBJ1-5, with no clear D. Germline V lookup: CDR1 SGHKS, CDR2 YYEKEE (reference sequence). With 4 bases removed from V and 0 bases from J, the gap between germline ends came to 11 bases. This CDR3 spans 15 amino acids. This CDR3 is CASSLQSYSNQPQHF. The CDR3 DNA follows: TGTGCCAGCAGCCTTCAGAGTTATAGCAATCAGCCCCAGCATTTT.

V gene TRBV12-3 or TRBV12-4 combines with J gene TRBJ2-2; 10 nucleotides match TRBD2. Unmatched junction bases numbered 8, after V lost 5 bases and J lost 5 bases. The CDR3 has 16 residues. CDR3 sequence: CASSPPGLAPTGELFF. As DNA, the CDR3 is TGTGCCAGCAGTCCGCCGGGACTAGCGCCAACCGGGGAGCTGTTTTTT.

The chain has TRBV20-1 and TRBJ2-1, with TRBD1 matching over 7 bases. The CDR3 runs 15 residues. The ends lost 3 bases at V and 3 bases at J; junction bases unmatched: 8. Germline CDR1 DFQATT, CDR2 SNEGSKA (reference sequence). The CDR3 loop reads CSARAPGTDYNEQFF. The CDR3 coding sequence is TGCAGTGCTAGGGCCCCCGGGACAGACTACAATGAGCAGTTCTTC.

A note on this clonotype: A much larger clone is a single base away; this may be a read error. The V gene is TRBV29-1, the J gene TRBJ1-1; no clear D gene. Per the germline V gene, CDR1 is SQVTM and CDR2 is ANQGSEA. The CDR3 sequence is 11 residues long. CDR3 in DNA: TGCAGCGCTCTCAACGGCCCTGAAGCTCTCTTT. It encodes CSALNGPEALF.

The table lists this clonotype with many counts. The rearrangement uses TRBV4-1 and TRBJ2-1; 8 bases agree with TRBD2. This CDR3 comprises 14 residues. V shed 2 bases and J 9 bases; nucleotides not matched to a gene: 6. The germline V gene has CDR1 MGHRA and CDR2 YSYEKL. CDR3 residues: CASSQPQRESEQFF. CDR3 in DNA: TGCGCCAGCAGCCAACCGCAGCGGGAGAGTGAGCAGTTCTTC.

Only a few counts were recorded for this clonotype. At one of its ends the junction is not consistent with the germline gene, which may arise from a read error. The chain uses TRBV20-1 and TRBJ1-5; tentatively, D is TRBD1 (5 bases). This CDR3 spans 16 amino acids. From germline, CDR1 is DFQATT and CDR2 SNEGSKA (reference sequence). CDR3 protein: CCASRGQLYSNQPQHF. Written as DNA, the CDR3 is TGCTGTGCTAGCCGCGGACAACTATATAGCAATCAGCCCCAGCATTTT.

The sample holds a few counts of this clonotype. This chain uses TRBV12-3 or TRBV12-4 with TRBJ2-5; tentatively, D is TRBD2 (6 bases). The CDR3 loop spans 13 amino acids. V was cut by 7 bases and J by 5 bases, with 14 bases left in between. CDR3: CASTWEVWETQYF. CDR3 in DNA: TGTGCCAGCACCTGGGAGGTCTGGGAGACCCAGTACTTC.

This clonotype came up a few times. The chain carries TRBV5-1 and TRBJ2-7; D ambiguous. The V gene's germline CDR1 is SGHRS and CDR2 YFSETQ. The CDR3 runs 14 residues. V gave up 0 bases and J gave up 0 bases, with 7 bases separating them. The CDR3 DNA sequence: TGCGCCAGCAGCTTGGGCACCCTCTCCTACGAGCAGTACTTC. Protein sequence: CASSLGTLSYEQYF.

This clonotype was counted ten times or more. The rearrangement links TRBV5-6 to TRBJ2-7, with a possible D match to TRBD2 (5 bases). The CDR3 is 13 amino acids. V was pared by 0 bases and J by 4 bases, with 8 bases between. Germline values: CDR1 SGHDT, CDR2 YYEEEE. CDR3 nucleotides: TGTGCCAGCAGCTTGGATACGGGGTACGAGCAGTACTTC. Its protein product is CASSLDTGYEQYF.

The V and J genes are TRBV29-1 and TRBJ2-6; D is uncertain. The germline CDR1 and CDR2 sequences are SQVTM and ANQGSEA. The CDR3 consists of 15 residues. The V end lost 0 bases, the J end lost 3 bases, and 9 bases lay between the germline ends. The CDR3: CSVEDLPGGANVLTF. CDR3 sequence (DNA): TGCAGCGTTGAAGACCTTCCTGGTGGGGCCAACGTCCTGACTTTC.

V and J are TRBV15 and TRBJ2-1; TRBD2 matches 11 bases. The J segment lost 5 bases and the V segment lost 1 base, leaving 10 bases of the junction unmatched. The CDR3 contains 18 residues. CDR1 LNHNV and CDR2 YYDKDF come from the germline V gene (reference sequence). As DNA, the CDR3 is TGTGCCACCAGCAGAGTAGCTCAGGCTAGCGGGAGGAACAATGAGCAGTTCTTC. Encoded protein: CATSRVAQASGRNNEQFF.

The chain is built from TRBV28 and TRBJ2-3; the D is unclear. Germline values: CDR1 MDHEN, CDR2 SYDVKM. This CDR3 spans 14 amino acids. Trimming stripped 6 bases from V and 3 bases from J, with 13 bases between. CDR3 sequence: CASSPLFPTDTQYF. The CDR3 DNA follows: TGTGCCAGCAGCCCTCTTTTCCCTACAGATACGCAGTATTTT.

This clonotype turned up a few times. V is TRBV3-1 and J is TRBJ2-2, with D possibly being TRBD2 (5 bases). This CDR3 contains 16 residues. The V gene's germline CDR1 is LGHDT and CDR2 YNNKEL (reference sequence). Trimming removed 1 base from V and 4 bases from J, with 13 bases in between. The CDR3 loop is CASSQGWLAGTGELFF. CDR3 bases: TGTGCCAGCAGCCAAGGATGGCTAGCAGGCACCGGGGAGCTGTTTTTT.

This clonotype has just a few counts. The chain has TRBV12-3 or TRBV12-4 and TRBJ2-7; D remains ambiguous. This CDR3 contains 15 residues. Trimming took 0 bases from V and 2 from J, leaving 11 bases between them. CDR3 sequence (DNA): TGTGCCAGCAGTTTAGCCCCGACCAGCACCTACGAGCAGTACTTC. It is translated as CASSLAPTSTYEQYF.

The rearrangement uses TRBV12-3 or TRBV12-4 and TRBJ1-4; 8 nucleotides align to TRBD1. This CDR3 has 15 amino acids. The ends lost 5 bases at V and 4 bases at J; junction bases unmatched: 6. CDR3 protein: CASSDKTGVNEKLFF. CDR3 nucleotides: TGTGCCAGCAGTGACAAGACAGGGGTTAATGAAAAACTGTTTTTT.

J is TRBJ2-5 and V is TRBV29-1; no firm D call. Germline CDR1 reads SQVTM; CDR2 reads ANQGSEA. Trimming removed 1 base from V and 3 bases from J, with 6 bases in between. This CDR3 has 12 amino acids. CDR3 bases: TGCAGCGTTGAAGGGGTCAAAGAGACCCAGTACTTC. Protein: CSVEGVKETQYF.

This clonotype has a count of ten or more. The V call is TRBV20-1, the J call TRBJ2-7; TRBD1 agrees at 12 bases. V shed 5 bases and J 4 bases; nucleotides not matched to a gene: 6. There are 14 residues in the CDR3. CDR1 DFQATT and CDR2 SNEGSKA come from the germline V gene (reference sequence). CDR3 DNA sequence: TGCAGTGCTCCGTTGGGACAGGGGGCTTACGAGCAGTACTTC. It codes for CSAPLGQGAYEQYF.

V usage is TRBV15 and J usage is TRBJ2-4; weak D call: TRBD2 (5 bases). The V gene's germline CDR1 is LNHNV and CDR2 YYDKDF (reference sequence). This CDR3 has 15 amino acids. Trimming removed 0 bases at V and 6 bases at J, with 12 bases between. This CDR3 is CATSRDRGLGNIQYF. CDR3 nucleotide sequence: TGTGCCACCAGCAGAGATCGGGGATTAGGAAACATTCAGTACTTC.